The sequence of this TCR beta chain was determined in a study of glioma-infiltrating T cells. The iRepertoire nested amplicon-rescue multiplex PCR amplified TCR alpha and beta CDR3s from RNA. TCRdb recomputed calls from the multiplex PCR reads with MiXCR, one row per CDR3 protein. The sample includes more than 300,000 distinct CDR3 sequences, roughly two fifths of them seen just once. The study's findings and limits: A blood CDR3 motif signature was depleted in highly divergent patients.

The CDR3 spans 15 residues. V was clipped by 7 bases and J by 3 bases, with 16 bases between them. The germline gives CDR1 MNHEY, CDR2 SVGEGT. This clonotype has at least ten counts. No antigen is known for it. The source is a human donor with low-grade glioma or glioblastoma, undergoing nonglioma brain surgery, or in good health (not recorded which). The V gene is TRBV6-2 or TRBV6-3, the J gene TRBJ2-1, with TRBD2 as a possible D gene (5 bases). The material sequenced was glioma tissue, nonneoplastic brain tissue, or PBMCs (not recorded which). CDR3 nucleotides: TGTGCCAGCACCCCCTTAGGAGGCTTCTACAATGAGCAGTTCTTC. It yields the protein CASTPLGGFYNEQFF.